This T cell receptor (beta chain) came from a study of cytotoxic CD8 clonotypes in ibrutinib-treated CLL. Germline CDR1 is SGHRS and CDR2 is YFSETQ. V was trimmed by 0 bases and J by 5 bases, leaving 11 bases between them. This CDR3 region has 14 residues. Profiling relied on immunoSEQ multiplex PCR, and the TCRdb table lists in-frame clones only, not all of them. The sample includes some 200,000 clones, roughly 73% seen only once; the top ten take 10% to 12%. The genes are TRBV5-1 and TRBJ1-2; D might be TRBD1 (6 bases). This TCR derives from a human donor with chronic lymphocytic leukemia. The sequencing used PBMCs, collected after 12 months of ibrutinib treatment. This CDR3 reads CASSLDRAGYGYTF. The CDR3, as DNA: TGCGCCAGCAGCTTGGACAGGGCGGGGTATGGCTACACCTTC.